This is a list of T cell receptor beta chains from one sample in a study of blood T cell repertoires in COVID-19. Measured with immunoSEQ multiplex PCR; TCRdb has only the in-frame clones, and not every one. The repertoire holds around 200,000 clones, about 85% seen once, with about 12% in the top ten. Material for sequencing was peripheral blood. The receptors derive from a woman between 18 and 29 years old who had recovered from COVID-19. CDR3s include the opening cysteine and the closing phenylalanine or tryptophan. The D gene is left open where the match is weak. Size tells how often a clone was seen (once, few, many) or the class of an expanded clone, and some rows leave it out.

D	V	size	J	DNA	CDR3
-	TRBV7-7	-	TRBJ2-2	TGTGCCAGCAGCTTGGGTCAGGCAAACACCGGGGAGCTGTTTTTT	CASSLGQANTGELFF
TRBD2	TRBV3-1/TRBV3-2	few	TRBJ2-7	TGTGCCAGCAGCCAAGATCAGGCGACTAGCGGGAGGGCCGGCTCCTACGAGCAGTACTTC	CASSQDQATSGRAGSYEQYF
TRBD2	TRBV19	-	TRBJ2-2	TGTGCCAGTAGTTTAGCGGGAGGTTCGGCCGGGGAGCTGTTTTTT	CASSLAGGSAGELFF
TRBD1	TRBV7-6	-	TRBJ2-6	TGTGCCAGCAGCTTAGCTCCAGGACAGGGGGATGGCTCTGGGGCCAACGTCCTGACTTTC	CASSLAPGQGDGSGANVLTF
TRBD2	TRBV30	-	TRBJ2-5	TGTGCCTGGGACTCGACTAGCGGGAGGAGCCCCCAAGAGACCCAGTACTTC	CAWDSTSGRSPQETQYF
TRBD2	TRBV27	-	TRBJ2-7	TGTGCCAGCAGTGAGGGACTAGCGGGAAGACCCTCCTACGAGCAGTACTTC	CASSEGLAGRPSYEQYF
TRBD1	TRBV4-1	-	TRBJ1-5	TGCGCCAGCAGCGATTCCGGGACAGGGGTTTTGAGCAATCAGCCCCAGCATTTT	CASSDSGTGVLSNQPQHF
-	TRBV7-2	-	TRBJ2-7	TGTGCCAGCAGCTTCTCCCGGGACACCTACGAGCAGTACTTC	CASSFSRDTYEQYF
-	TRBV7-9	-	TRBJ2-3	TGTGCCAGCAGCCCACAGGATTCAGATACGCAGTATTTT	CASSPQDSDTQYF
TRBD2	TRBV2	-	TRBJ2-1	TGTGCCAGCAGGCTTGGGACTAGCGGTTATATAACCTACAATGAGCAGTTCTTC	CASRLGTSGYITYNEQFF
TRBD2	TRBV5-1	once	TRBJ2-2	TGCGCCAGCAGCTCCGACAGCGGGAGTCTTACCGGGGAGCTGTTTTTT	CASSSDSGSLTGELFF
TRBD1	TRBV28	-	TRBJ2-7	TGTGCCAGCAGTTTAGGAGGACAGGGAATAGCCTACGAGCAGTACTTC	CASSLGGQGIAYEQYF
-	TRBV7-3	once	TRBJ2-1	TGTGCCAGCAGCTTAAGTTCGGGGGAGCAGTTCTTC	CASSLSSGEQFF
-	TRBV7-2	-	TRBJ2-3	TGTGCCAGCAGCTTAGGGACTCACACAGATACGCAGTATTTT	CASSLGTHTDTQYF
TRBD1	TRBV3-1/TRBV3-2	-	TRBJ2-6	TGTGCCAGCAGCCGATGGGGACAGGCCCCCTCTGGGGCCAACGTCCTGACTTTC	CASSRWGQAPSGANVLTF
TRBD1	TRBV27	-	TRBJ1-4	TGTGCCAGCAGTCTCGACAGGGGGCGGGGAAAACTGTTTTTT	CASSLDRGRGKLFF
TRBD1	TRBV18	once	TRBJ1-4	TGTGCCAGCTCCCTTGGAGGGGGCGATGAAAAACTGTTTTTT	CASSLGGGDEKLFF
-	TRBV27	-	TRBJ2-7	TGTGCCAGCAGCCCCGCCTTCGGAGTAGAATCTGGTGAGCAGTACTTC	CASSPAFGVESGEQYF
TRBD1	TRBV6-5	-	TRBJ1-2	TGTGCCAGCAGTTACTCATTGGGGACAGGGGGCTATGGCTACACCTTC	CASSYSLGTGGYGYTF
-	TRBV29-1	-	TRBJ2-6	TGCAGCGTTGGTCAAGTGACTAGTTGTATGCCTGGGGCCAACGTCCTGACTTTC	CSVGQVTSCMPGANVLTF
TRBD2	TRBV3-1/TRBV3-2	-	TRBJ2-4	TGTGCCAGCAGCCAAGGTGGGCGGGAGGTAAACATTCAGTACTTC	CASSQGGREVNIQYF
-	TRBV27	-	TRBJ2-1	TGTGCCAGCAGTTTACGGGTAGCGCGAGACAATGAGCAGTTCTTC	CASSLRVARDNEQFF
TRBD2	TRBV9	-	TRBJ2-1	TGTGCCAGCAGCGTAGCTACTAGCGGGAAGTGGAATGAGCAGTTCTTC	CASSVATSGKWNEQFF
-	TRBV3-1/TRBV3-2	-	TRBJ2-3	TGTGCCAGCAGCCCCACTAGGCAAGTTGGGGATACGCAGTATTTT	CASSPTRQVGDTQYF
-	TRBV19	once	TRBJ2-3	TGTGCCAGTAATTCCTGGGGGGTGCAGTATTTT	CASNSWGVQYF
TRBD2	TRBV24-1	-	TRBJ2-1	TGTACCACCAGTGATCGGACTAGCGGGTATCTTTACAATGAGCAGTTCTTC	CTTSDRTSGYLYNEQFF
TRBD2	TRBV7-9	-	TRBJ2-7	TGTGCCAGCAGCCGAGCAGCGGGGGCTTTAAGCTCCTACGAGCAGTACTTC	CASSRAAGALSSYEQYF
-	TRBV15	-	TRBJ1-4	TGTGCCACCAGCAGAGATTTCGTTAGTTCTGAAAAACTGTTTTTT	CATSRDFVSSEKLFF
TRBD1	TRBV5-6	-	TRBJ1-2	TGTGCCAGCAGCTTGGGGACAGGGCAGGGTGGCTACACCTTC	CASSLGTGQGGYTF
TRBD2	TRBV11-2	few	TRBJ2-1	TGTGCCAGCAGCCGTGGACTAGCGGGAGCTGGTTACAATGAGCAGTTCTTC	CASSRGLAGAGYNEQFF
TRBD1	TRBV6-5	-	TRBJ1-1	TGTGCCAGCACCACAGGGGGGAACACTGAAGCTTTCTTT	CASTTGGNTEAFF
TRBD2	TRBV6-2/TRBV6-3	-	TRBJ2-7	TGTGCCAGCAGTTACTCGAGGGCTAGCGGGAGGAAAAAATCCTACGAGCAGTACTTC	CASSYSRASGRKKSYEQYF
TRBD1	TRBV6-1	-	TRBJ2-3	TGTGCCAGCAGTGAAGGGACAGGCCCCACGGATACGCAGTATTTT	CASSEGTGPTDTQYF
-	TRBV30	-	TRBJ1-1	TGTGCCTGGAGTCGGTCCCGAGCCACTGAAGCTTTCTTT	CAWSRSRATEAFF
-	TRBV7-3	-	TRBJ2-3	TGTGCCAGCAGCTTAGGTGGAGCCTACACAGATACGCAGTATTTT	CASSLGGAYTDTQYF
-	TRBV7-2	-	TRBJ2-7	TGTGCCAGCAGCTCCCCCGGACAGAAGGACGAGCAGTACTTC	CASSSPGQKDEQYF
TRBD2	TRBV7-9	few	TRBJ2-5	TGTGCCAGCAGCCCCCTGGCTAGCGGGAAAACCCAGTACTTC	CASSPLASGKTQYF
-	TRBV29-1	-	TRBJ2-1	TGCAGCGTTCACTCCAATGAGCAGTTCTTC	CSVHSNEQFF
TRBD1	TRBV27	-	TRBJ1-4	TGTGCCAGCAGTTCTCCGACAGGGGGCGCTTCTCGGTTTAGTGAAAAACTGTTTTTT	CASSSPTGGASRFSEKLFF
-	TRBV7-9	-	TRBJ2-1	TGTGCCAGCAGCCCCTCAGGCCATGAGCAGTTCTTC	CASSPSGHEQFF
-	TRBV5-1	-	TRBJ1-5	TGCGCCAGCAGGTGGGGCACGAATAGCAATCAGCCCCAGCATTTT	CASRWGTNSNQPQHF
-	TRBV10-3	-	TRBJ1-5	TGTGCCATCAGTGAGGCTCGGGGGGATAGCAATCAGCCCCAGCATTTT	CAISEARGDSNQPQHF
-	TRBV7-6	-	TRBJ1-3	TGTGCCAGCAGCTTAGCGGACAGCTCTGGAAACACCATATATTTT	CASSLADSSGNTIYF
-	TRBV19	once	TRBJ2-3	TGTGCCAGTAGTATAAGGGGGGACAGTTTCACAGATACGCAGTATTTT	CASSIRGDSFTDTQYF
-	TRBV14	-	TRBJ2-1	TGTGCCAGCAGCCAAGGCGGGACTTCATACAATGAGCAGTTCTTC	CASSQGGTSYNEQFF
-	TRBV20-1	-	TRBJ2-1	TGCAGTGCTAGTTCCCCGCTAGCGTACAATGAGCAGTTCTTC	CSASSPLAYNEQFF
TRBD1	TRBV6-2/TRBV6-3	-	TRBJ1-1	TGTGCCAGCAGTTATGGACAGGGCTTGGGGTACACTGAAGCTTTCTTT	CASSYGQGLGYTEAFF
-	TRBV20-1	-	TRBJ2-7	TGCAGTGCTAGTGTACTAGTTTACGAGCAGTACTTC	CSASVLVYEQYF
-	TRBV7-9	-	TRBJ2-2	TGTGCCACCCCTCGAAGACAGGGGAGGGGTAAGGGGAACACCGGGGAGCTGTTTTTT	CATPRRQGRGKGNTGELFF